These 7 T cell receptor beta chains came from one sample sequenced in a study of vaccination and CD4 T cells after COVID-19. Researchers used the Oncomine TCR Beta short-read assay to sequence DNA from cultured CD4+ T cells. TCRdb recomputed calls from the PCR reads with MiXCR, one row per CDR3 protein. This repertoire shows approximately 23,000 distinct CDR3 sequences, roughly two fifths found once; its top ten account for approximately 30%. Stated time point: late sampling 161 to 241 days after vaccination in three convalescent patients. Stated treatment: roughly ten-day PBMC culture with coronavirus spike peptide pools or control peptides (ViraFEST assay). Their antigens are not known. Sequenced material: CD4+ T cells from blood, cultured in vitro, taken about 7 months after SARS-CoV-2 vaccination. Source of these receptors: a human donor who had recovered from COVID-19.

The chain joins TRBV6-2 or TRBV6-3 to TRBJ1-5; 9 positions agree with TRBD1. This CDR3 region has 16 residues. Germline V gives CDR1 MNHEY, CDR2 SVGEGT. V gave up 5 bases and J gave up 0 bases; unmatched junction bases: 5. The DNA of the CDR3 is TGTGCCAGCAGTAGGGTACAGGGGGCTAGCAATCAGCCCCAGCATTTT. It codes for CASSRVQGASNQPQHF.

This clonotype was observed a handful of times. The chain recombines TRBV20-1 with TRBJ1-1; a weak D match, TRBD1 (5 bases). The CDR3 runs to 14 residues. Trimming took off 5 bases at V and 1 base at J, with 14 bases between the two ends. Germline CDR1 is DFQATT and CDR2 is SNEGSKA (reference sequence). The DNA of the CDR3 is TGCAGTGCTCAACGATTGGGGCAGAACACTGAAGCTTTCTTT. Protein: CSAQRLGQNTEAFF.

This rearrangement joins TRBV11-3 to TRBJ2-1; D gene ambiguous. V lost 0 bases to trimming and J lost 6 bases, with 3 bases between them. Germline V gene lookup returns CDR1 SGHNT and CDR2 YENEEA. The CDR3 is made up of 12 amino acids. CDR3 nucleotides: TGTGCCAGCAGCTTAGACAGCAATGAGCAGTTCTTC. Residues: CASSLDSNEQFF.

This chain connects TRBV10-3 to TRBJ1-1; a possible D gene is TRBD1 (5 bases). CDR1 ENHRY and CDR2 SYGVKD come from the germline V gene. The CDR3 is 11 residues long. Trimming cost V 10 bases and J 2 bases, with 8 bases left between them. CDR3 sequence (DNA): TGTGCCACGACAGACAACACTGAAGCTTTCTTT. This gives the protein CATTDNTEAFF.

The gene calls are TRBV7-3 and TRBJ2-5; D might be TRBD1 or TRBD2, each matching 5 bases. Germline CDR1 is SGHTA and CDR2 is FQGTGA. Trimming cost V 3 bases and J 0 bases, with 11 bases left between them. This CDR3 region has 15 residues. The CDR3 DNA follows: TGTGCCAGCAGCTTTTCTCCGGGACACCAAGAGACCCAGTACTTC. This gives the protein CASSFSPGHQETQYF.

This clonotype has more than one count but fewer than ten. The V gene is TRBV20-1, the J gene TRBJ2-2; a weak D match, TRBD2 (6 bases). Deletions cut 2 bases from V and 2 bases from J, with 9 bases between. The CDR3 is 14 residues long. Per the germline V gene, CDR1 is DFQATT and CDR2 is SNEGSKA (reference sequence). DNA for the CDR3: TGCAGTGCTAGACGGACTATAAACACCGGGGAGCTGTTTTTT. It is translated as CSARRTINTGELFF.

This clonotype turned up a few times. The rearrangement links TRBV19 to TRBJ1-1; the D is unclear. The CDR3 length is 13 residues. V dropped 3 bases and J dropped 1 base, with 6 bases sitting between them. Germline V lookup: CDR1 LNHDA, CDR2 SQIVND (reference sequence). Here the CDR3 reads CASSILENTEAFF. The CDR3 nucleotides read TGTGCCAGTAGTATCCTGGAGAACACTGAAGCTTTCTTT.